This T cell receptor beta chain was found in a study of somatic mutations in cytotoxic T cells in rheumatoid arthritis. Across the study: Flow sorting yielded some V beta antibody-stained T-cell populations at nearly 100% purity, among them V beta1+ cells sequenced for TCRB.

Germline V lookup: CDR1 SGHRS, CDR2 YFSETQ. Deletions cut 4 bases from V and 3 bases from J, with 14 bases between. CDR3 length equals 15 residues. TCRdb's table, derived via immunoSEQ multiplex PCR, lists solely in-frame clones and lacks some. The sample includes over 5,500 clones, roughly 85% of them seen just once. The sequenced sample was CD8+ T cells sorted from blood. The origin of this receptor is an adult with rheumatoid arthritis. This chain uses TRBV5-1 with TRBJ2-1, with a possible D match to TRBD1 (6 bases). As DNA, the CDR3 is TGCGCCAGCAGCCCGCCGAGGGGGAACTACAATGAGCAGTTCTTC. It yields the protein CASSPPRGNYNEQFF. The full variable domain, completed using reference TRBV5-1 and TRBJ2-1, is KAGVTQTPRYLIKTRGQQVTLSCSPISGHRSVSWYQQTPGQGLQFLFEYFSETQRNKGNFPGRFSGRQFSNSRSEMNVSTLELGDSALYLCASSPPRGNYNEQFFGPGTRLTVL.